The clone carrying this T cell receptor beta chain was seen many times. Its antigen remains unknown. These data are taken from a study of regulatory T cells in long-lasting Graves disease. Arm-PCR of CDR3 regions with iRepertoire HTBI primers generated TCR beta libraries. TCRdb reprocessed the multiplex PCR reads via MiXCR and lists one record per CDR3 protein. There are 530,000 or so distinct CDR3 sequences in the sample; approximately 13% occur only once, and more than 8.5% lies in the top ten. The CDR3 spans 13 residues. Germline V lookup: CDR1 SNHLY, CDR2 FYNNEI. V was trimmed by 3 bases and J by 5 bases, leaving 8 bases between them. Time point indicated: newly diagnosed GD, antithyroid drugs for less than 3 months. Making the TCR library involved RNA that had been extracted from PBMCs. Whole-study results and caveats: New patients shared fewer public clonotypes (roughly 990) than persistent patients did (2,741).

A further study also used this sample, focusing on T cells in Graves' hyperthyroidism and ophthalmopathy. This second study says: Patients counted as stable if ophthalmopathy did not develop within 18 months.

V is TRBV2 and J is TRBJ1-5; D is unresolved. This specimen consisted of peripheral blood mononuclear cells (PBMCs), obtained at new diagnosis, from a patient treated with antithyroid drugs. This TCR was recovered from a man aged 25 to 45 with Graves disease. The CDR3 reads CASSDEGHQPQHF. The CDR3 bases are TGTGCCAGCAGTGACGAGGGCCATCAGCCCCAGCATTTT.